The 14 T cell receptor beta chains given below trace back to one sample, sequenced in a study of blood T cell repertoires in COVID-19. The method was immunoSEQ multiplex PCR; TCRdb's version includes in-frame clones alone and lacks a portion of them. This sample has 250,000 to 300,000 clones, with 80% to 85% found just once. The sample comprised PBMCs or T cells enriched from blood (not recorded which). Receptors were obtained from a man aged 35 to 55 who had been exposed to COVID-19.

This clone showed up just a few times. The chain links TRBV19 to TRBJ2-1; D remains ambiguous. V shed 6 bases and J shed 0 bases, with 6 bases lying between them. The CDR3 has 13 amino acids. The germline CDR1 and CDR2 sequences are LNHDA and SQIVND (reference sequence). This CDR3 is CASSYHSYNEQFF. In DNA, the CDR3 is TGTGCCAGTAGCTATCACTCCTACAATGAGCAGTTCTTC.

This chain connects TRBV5-4 to TRBJ2-7; a possible D gene is TRBD1 (6 bases). The CDR3 is made up of 15 amino acids. CDR1 and CDR2 (germline): SGHNT, YYREEE (reference sequence). Trimming removed 0 bases from V and 3 bases from J, with 13 bases in between. Here the CDR3 reads CASSLDRARGYEQYF. The CDR3 DNA follows: TGTGCCAGCAGCTTGGACCGGGCCAGGGGCTACGAGCAGTACTTC.

This CDR3 reads CATLARNDYTGELFF. The CDR3 DNA reads TGTGCCACCCTAGCCCGCAACGACTACACCGGGGAGCTGTTTTTT. The J gene is TRBJ2-2, the V gene TRBV11-2, with D perhaps matching TRBD2 (5 bases). Germline V gene sequence: CDR1 SGHAT, CDR2 FQNNGV. V was clipped by 10 bases and J by 3 bases, with 18 bases between them. The CDR3 length is 15 residues.

The chain is built from TRBV5-1 and TRBJ2-4; the D gene is possibly TRBD1 (6 bases). The CDR3 contains 14 residues. Germline CDR1 reads SGHRS; CDR2 reads YFSETQ. The germline V and J ends were trimmed by 0 bases and 7 bases, with 11 bases remaining between them. The CDR3 sequence: CASSLGAGVNIQYF. The CDR3 nucleotides read TGCGCCAGCAGCTTGGGCGCAGGGGTGAACATTCAGTACTTC. The full variable domain, with the rest looked up from reference TRBV5-1 and TRBJ2-4, is KAGVTQTPRYLIKTRGQQVTLSCSPISGHRSVSWYQQTPGQGLQFLFEYFSETQRNKGNFPGRFSGRQFSNSRSEMNVSTLELGDSALYLCASSLGAGVNIQYFGAGTRLSVL.

This chain connects TRBV21-1 to TRBJ2-1; the table's D gene call, TRBD2, was not cross checked with the DNA. TRBV21-1 is a listed pseudogene. The CDR3 covers 16 residues. The CDR3 protein is CASSKGGETSYNEQFF. The DNA for the CDR3 is TGTGCCAGCAGCAAGGGGGGAGAGACTTCCTACAATGAGCAGTTCTTC.

This clone was counted many times. The CDR3 protein is CASSPAYEQYF. CDR3 DNA sequence: TGTGCCAGCAGCCCCGCCTACGAGCAGTACTTC. The chain joins TRBV11-2 to TRBJ2-7; no clear D. Germline CDR1 reads SGHAT; CDR2 reads FQNNGV. The CDR3 consists of 11 residues. V was trimmed by 5 bases and J by 2 bases, leaving 4 bases between them.

The chain joins TRBV5-5 to TRBJ2-5, with unresolved D. Trimming took off 4 bases at V and 5 bases at J, with 6 bases between the two ends. This CDR3 region has 11 residues. Germline lookup yields CDR1 SGHKS and CDR2 YYEKEE (reference sequence). CDR3 protein: CASSLPETQYF. Written as DNA, the CDR3 is TGTGCCAGCAGCCTTCCCGAGACCCAGTACTTC. Supplemented by reference TRBV5-5 and TRBJ2-5, the full variable domain reads DAGVTQSPTHLIKTRGQQVTLRCSPISGHKSVSWYQQVLGQGPQFIFQYYEKEERGRGNFPDRFSARQFPNYSSELNVNALLLGDSALYLCASSLPETQYFGPGTRLLVL.

The rearrangement links TRBV11-2 to TRBJ1-1, with D uncertain. Trimming shortened V by 2 bases and J by 13 bases, and 20 bases separated the two germline ends. The CDR3 covers 14 residues. The germline V gene encodes CDR1 SGHAT and CDR2 FQNNGV. This chain's CDR3 is CASSLTSRPQAIFF. CDR3 in DNA: TGTGCCAGCAGCTTAACATCACGTCCTCAGGCAATTTTCTTT.

This rearrangement joins TRBV18 to TRBJ1-6; 8 bases line up with TRBD1. With V trimmed by 3 bases and J by 9 bases, 4 bases remained unmatched. The CDR3 totals 14 residues. Germline CDR1 is KGHSH and CDR2 is LQKENI. CDR3 protein: CASSPDRETSPLHF. As DNA, the CDR3 is TGTGCCAGCTCACCGGACAGGGAGACTTCACCCCTCCACTTT. The variable domain in full, with the rest retrieved from reference TRBV18 and TRBJ1-6, is NAGVMQNPRHLVRRRGQEARLRCSPMKGHSHVYWYRQLPEEGLKFMVYLQKENIIDESGMPKERFSAEFPKEGPSILRIQQVVRGDSAAYFCASSPDRETSPLHFGNGTRLTVT.

Regarding this clone: One end of the junction varies from germline; a read error may be responsible. The gene calls are TRBV29-1 and TRBJ1-2; 7 nucleotides line up with TRBD1. The CDR3 runs 9 residues. Per the germline V gene, CDR1 is SQVTM and CDR2 is ANQGSEA. For the CDR3, the DNA is TGCAGCGTCCCAGGGGGAGTACATTTC. Translated, it gives CSVPGGVHF.

The chain recombines TRBV3-1 (or the pseudogene TRBV3-2) with TRBJ2-7; D gene unclear. The V and J ends lost 0 bases and 1 base respectively, with 10 bases between them. The germline V gene encodes CDR1 LGHDT and CDR2 YNNKEL (reference sequence). The CDR3 has 15 residues. CDR3: CASSQDQLLSYEQYF. As DNA, the CDR3 is TGTGCCAGCAGCCAAGATCAACTACTTTCCTACGAGCAGTACTTC.

The J gene is TRBJ1-1, the V gene TRBV19; 8 positions match TRBD1. V trimming: 4 bases; J trimming: 12 bases; junction bases outside the gene matches: 13. The V gene's germline CDR1 is LNHDA and CDR2 SQIVND (reference sequence). The CDR3 spans 14 residues. The CDR3 here is CASSTEIRGPAPFF. CDR3 nucleotides: TGTGCCAGTAGTACCGAGATCAGGGGGCCGGCCCCTTTCTTT. Full variable domain (missing parts from reference TRBV19 and TRBJ1-1): DGGITQSPKYLFRKEGQNVTLSCEQNLNHDAMYWYRQDPGQGLRLIYYSQIVNDFQKGDIAEGYSVSREKKESFPLTVTSAQKNPTAFYLCASSTEIRGPAPFFGQGTRLTVV.

This rearrangement joins TRBV5-1 to TRBJ2-3, with TRBD2 matching over 9 bases. CDR1 and CDR2 from the germline V gene are SGHRS and YFSETQ. This CDR3 region has 15 residues. J gave up 5 bases and V 0 bases, and 4 bases lay outside the gene matches. The CDR3 bases are TGCGCCAGCAGCTTGGTAGCGGGGGTCGGAGATACGCAGTATTTT. It translates to CASSLVAGVGDTQYF.

The V gene is TRBV23-1, the J gene TRBJ2-1, with a tentative D call TRBD2 (5 bases). TRBV23-1 is assigned to the ORF class and has an uncertain function. This CDR3 spans 14 amino acids. The V end lost 4 bases, the J end lost 8 bases, and 15 bases lay between the germline ends. The CDR3 DNA follows: TGCGCCAGCAGTCCCCAAGCGCGGGCCCATGAGCAGTTCTTC. It yields the protein CASSPQARAHEQFF.